The 29 T cell receptor beta chains reported below all come from one sample, sequenced in a study of blood T cell repertoires in COVID-19. Libraries were prepared by immunoSEQ multiplex PCR; TCRdb keeps only in-frame clonotypes and omits some of them. The sample holds 150,000 to 200,000 clones, approximately 87% seen once. The sample consisted of peripheral blood. The receptor set was obtained from an older woman with COVID-19, enrolled during active disease.

The chain has TRBV5-1 and TRBJ1-3; no clear D. The CDR3 runs 15 residues. CDR1 is SGHRS, CDR2 YFSETQ, per germline. Trimming stripped 0 bases from V and 0 bases from J, with 7 bases between. CDR3 loop: CASSLVANSGNTIYF. The CDR3 bases are TGCGCCAGCAGCTTGGTGGCAAACTCTGGAAACACCATATATTTT.

This chain connects TRBV6-2 or TRBV6-3 to TRBJ2-6, with D possibly matching TRBD1 (6 bases). The CDR3 length is 15 residues. Trimming removed 4 bases from V and 1 base from J, with 8 bases in between. Germline-derived CDR1 and CDR2 are MNHEY and SVGEGT. CDR3 sequence reads: CASSSRGSGANVLTF. The CDR3 DNA reads as TGTGCCAGCAGTTCGAGGGGGTCTGGGGCCAACGTCCTGACTTTC.

The rearrangement joins TRBV12-3 or TRBV12-4 to TRBJ2-7; 9 bases map to TRBD1. This CDR3 contains 13 residues. The V and J ends lost 8 bases and 6 bases, in that order; junction bases with no gene match: 8. The CDR3 DNA is TGTGCCAGCGGTCGGGACAGGGTGGGCGAGCAGTACTTC. It is translated as CASGRDRVGEQYF.

The gene calls are TRBV7-8 and TRBJ2-7; tentative D call: TRBD2 (5 bases). From germline, CDR1 is SGHVS and CDR2 FQNEAQ. Trimming left V 5 bases short and J 5 bases short, with 16 bases between. The CDR3 runs to 14 residues. CDR3 region: CASSIERFMDEQYF. As DNA, the CDR3 is TGTGCCAGCAGCATAGAGCGGTTTATGGACGAGCAGTACTTC.

This clone was seen only a few times. V and J are TRBV9 and TRBJ1-2, with D maybe TRBD1 (6 bases). The CDR3 length is 14 residues. Trimming left V 4 bases short and J 2 bases short, with 12 bases between. The germline gives CDR1 SGDLS, CDR2 YYNGEE. CDR3 protein: CASSTRDTNYGYTF. The CDR3, as DNA: TGTGCCAGCAGCACCCGGGACACCAACTATGGCTACACCTTC.

The CDR3: CASYTTGGNEKLFF. The CDR3 region has the DNA TGTGCCAGTTATACGACAGGGGGTAATGAAAAACTGTTTTTT. The V call is TRBV6-5, the J call TRBJ1-4; 9 nucleotides agree with TRBD1. The CDR3 loop spans 14 amino acids. V was clipped by 9 bases and J by 4 bases; unmatched bases: 6. Germline V gene sequence: CDR1 MNHEY, CDR2 SVGAGI.

V and J are TRBV9 and TRBJ1-5; 10 bases agree with TRBD1. CDR1 and CDR2 (germline): SGDLS, YYNGEE. The J segment lost 4 bases and the V segment lost 3 bases, leaving 10 bases of the junction unmatched. The length of the CDR3 is 17 residues. CDR3 bases: TGTGCCAGCAGCGAAGGACCGGGACAGGGGAGTAATCAGCCCCAGCATTTT. As protein: CASSEGPGQGSNQPQHF.

This chain connects TRBV7-2 to TRBJ1-4; D is unresolved. The V gene lost 1 base and the J gene lost 7 bases, with 7 bases spanning the gap. The CDR3 extends over 13 amino acids. The germline gives CDR1 SGHTA, CDR2 FQGNSA. Here the CDR3 DNA reads TGTGCCAGCAGCTTAGGCAGAGGTGAAAAACTGTTTTTT. It specifies CASSLGRGEKLFF.

Only a few counts were recorded for this clone. This chain links TRBV7-2 with TRBJ2-7; tentative D call: TRBD1 (5 bases). Trimming stripped 6 bases from V and 0 bases from J, with 9 bases between. The CDR3 is made up of 13 amino acids. Germline values: CDR1 SGHTA, CDR2 FQGNSA. The DNA of the CDR3 is TGTGCCAGCAGTTCACAGGCCTCCTACGAGCAGTACTTC. Translating it yields CASSSQASYEQYF.

The genes are TRBV7-2 and TRBJ2-7; D is unresolved. The CDR3 runs to 13 residues. V was trimmed by 2 bases and J by 4 bases, leaving 9 bases between them. Germline values: CDR1 SGHTA, CDR2 FQGNSA. CDR3: CASSLTDEYEQYF. The DNA of the CDR3 is TGTGCCAGCAGCTTAACAGATGAATACGAGCAGTACTTC.

This clone has just a few counts. This chain uses TRBV12-5 with TRBJ2-1; D is possibly TRBD2 (6 bases). V was clipped by 0 bases and J by 6 bases, with 18 bases between them. The CDR3 loop spans 17 amino acids. Per the germline V gene, CDR1 is LGHNT and CDR2 is FRNRAP. As DNA, the CDR3 is TGTGCTAGTGGTTTGGTACTGCCGGGAATAGCGGTCAATGAGCAGTTCTTC. It codes for CASGLVLPGIAVNEQFF.

The chain is built from TRBV7-2 and TRBJ2-7; 16 bases map to TRBD2. The ends lost 4 bases at V and 1 base at J; junction bases unmatched: 10. Germline values: CDR1 SGHTA, CDR2 FQGNSA. The CDR3 consists of 19 residues. The chain's CDR3 is CASSSPPGTSGRASYEQYF. CDR3 DNA sequence: TGTGCCAGCAGCTCCCCTCCCGGGACTAGCGGGAGGGCATCCTACGAGCAGTACTTC.

The V gene is TRBV29-1, the J gene TRBJ2-1; TRBD2 agrees at 7 bases. The CDR3 spans 14 residues. Germline lookup yields CDR1 SQVTM and CDR2 ANQGSEA. The V segment lost 8 bases and the J segment 0 bases; nucleotides outside the gene matches: 7. The CDR3 DNA is TGCAGCTTGGAACTAGCGCCCTCCTACAATGAGCAGTTCTTC. Protein sequence: CSLELAPSYNEQFF.

This sequence joins TRBV11-3 and TRBJ2-7, with 11 nucleotides matching TRBD1. The germline V gene encodes CDR1 SGHNT and CDR2 YENEEA. The CDR3 has 16 amino acids. After removal of 5 bases from V and 3 bases from J, the junction contained 9 bases not matched to a gene. CDR3 DNA: TGTGCCAGCAGCCCACTCGGGACAGGGGGACTCTACGAGCAGTACTTC. Its protein is CASSPLGTGGLYEQYF.

The gene calls are TRBV11-2 and TRBJ2-1; 8 bases line up with TRBD2. With 3 bases clipped from V and 8 bases from J, the junction kept 6 bases outside the gene matches. The germline V gene encodes CDR1 SGHAT and CDR2 FQNNGV. This CDR3 is built from 14 residues. CDR3: CASSLGTRGYEQFF. CDR3 nucleotides: TGTGCCAGCAGCTTGGGGACTAGAGGCTATGAGCAGTTCTTC.

The gene calls are TRBV27 and TRBJ2-7; maybe TRBD1 (6 bases). The CDR3 has 15 amino acids. V lost 5 bases and J 2 bases, leaving 16 bases between the germline ends. CDR1 is MNHEY and CDR2 is SMNVEV in the germline V gene (reference sequence). In DNA, the CDR3 is TGTGCCAGCAGTAAAAGCCGGACAGCAGCCTACGAGCAGTACTTC. This translates into CASSKSRTAAYEQYF.

The chain carries TRBV25-1 and TRBJ2-7; TRBD1 matches 10 bases. V shed 2 bases, J shed 4 bases, and the junction held 2 bases outside the gene matches. CDR3 length: 14 amino acids. Per the germline V gene, CDR1 is MGHDK and CDR2 is SYGVNS. CDR3 amino acids: CASSEKGQGYEQYF. In DNA form, the CDR3 reads TGTGCCAGCAGTGAAAAGGGACAGGGGTACGAGCAGTACTTC.

The chain combines TRBV7-8 with TRBJ2-7; 9 nucleotides agree with TRBD2. V shed 1 base, J shed 1 base, and the junction held 2 bases outside the gene matches. The germline V gene has CDR1 SGHVS and CDR2 FQNEAQ. The CDR3 spans 15 residues. In DNA form, the CDR3 reads TGTGCCAGCAGCTTAGAGGCGGGAGGGTCCTACGAGCAGTACTTC. It encodes CASSLEAGGSYEQYF. Complete variable domain (other parts from reference TRBV7-8 and TRBJ2-7): GAGVSQSPRYKVAKRGQDVALRCDPISGHVSLFWYQQALGQGPEFLTYFQNEAQLDKSGLPSDRFFAERPEGSVSTLKIQRTQQEDSAVYLCASSLEAGGSYEQYFGPGTRLTVT.

CDR3 DNA sequence: TGTGCCAGCAGCTTAATAGCGGGAGAACCCAATGAGCAGTTCTTC. Protein: CASSLIAGEPNEQFF. The J gene is TRBJ2-1, the V gene TRBV7-3, with TRBD2 matching 9 bases. Trimming cost V 1 base and J 6 bases; bases outside gene matches: 4. CDR3 length: 15 residues. Germline V gene lookup returns CDR1 SGHTA and CDR2 FQGTGA.

The chain carries TRBV9 and TRBJ2-1; the D is unclear. The CDR3 sequence is 14 residues long. Germline V gives CDR1 SGDLS, CDR2 YYNGEE. With 10 bases removed from V and 5 bases from J, the gap between germline ends came to 19 bases. The CDR3 here is CAGPSWCRDNEQFF. For the CDR3, the DNA is TGTGCCGGCCCTTCGTGGTGTCGGGACAATGAGCAGTTCTTC.

This clone was picked up a small number of times. The chain links TRBV4-2 to TRBJ2-7; TRBD1 matches at 8 bases. Trimming took 3 bases from V and 2 from J; bases not matched to a gene: 9. The CDR3 runs 16 residues. Germline V gene sequence: CDR1 LGHNA, CDR2 YNFKEQ. The CDR3 loop is CASSQPRTGLAYEQYF. Written as DNA, the CDR3 is TGTGCCAGCAGCCAGCCTCGGACAGGGTTGGCCTACGAGCAGTACTTC.

This clone was found a few times. The rearrangement uses TRBV14 and TRBJ1-2; a weak D match, TRBD1 (6 bases). This CDR3 has 14 residues. CDR1 and CDR2 from the germline V gene are SGHDN and FVKESK. Deletions cut 2 bases from V and 8 bases from J, with 15 bases between. This CDR3 is CASSQRSGDRGYTF. DNA for the CDR3: TGTGCCAGCAGCCAAAGATCAGGGGATCGAGGCTACACCTTC.

The chain couples TRBV9 to TRBJ1-1; D perhaps matches TRBD1 (6 bases). This CDR3 has 13 residues. Trimming removed 4 bases from V and 5 bases from J, with 12 bases in between. In germline, CDR1 is SGDLS, CDR2 YYNGEE. CDR3 coding DNA: TGTGCCAGCAGCCAACAGGGTGGGACTGAAGCTTTCTTT. This codes for CASSQQGGTEAFF.

The V gene is TRBV7-3, the J gene TRBJ2-3, with a tentative D call TRBD1 (6 bases). Trimming pared 1 base from V and 0 bases from J, leaving 11 bases between. CDR3 size: 16 residues. Germline CDR1 and CDR2: SGHTA and FQGTGA. CDR3 nucleotides: TGTGCCAGCAGCTTAAAGGGACACCCCAGCACAGATACGCAGTATTTT. Translating it yields CASSLKGHPSTDTQYF.

This clone was recorded only once. The chain uses TRBV2 and TRBJ1-4; a weak D match, TRBD1 (5 bases). V was trimmed by 8 bases and J by 7 bases, leaving 11 bases between them. The CDR3 is made up of 12 amino acids. Germline V gives CDR1 SNHLY, CDR2 FYNNEI. The CDR3, as DNA: TGTGCCAGCTTGGGGGACTCTGAAAAACTGTTTTTT. It is translated as CASLGDSEKLFF. The whole variable domain, filled in from reference TRBV2 and TRBJ1-4, reads EPEVTQTPSHQVTQMGQEVILRCVPISNHLYFYWYRQILGQKVEFLVSFYNNEISEKSEIFDDQFSVERPDGSNFTLKIRSTKLEDSAMYFCASLGDSEKLFFGSGTQLSVL.

The genes are TRBV19 and TRBJ1-5, with D possibly matching TRBD1 (5 bases). Looked up from germline, CDR1 is LNHDA and CDR2 is SQIVND (reference sequence). V was trimmed by 6 bases and J by 4 bases, leaving 13 bases between them. The CDR3 sequence is 14 residues long. The CDR3 bases are TGTGCCAGTAGGGATACAGGTGAGAATCAGCCCCAGCATTTT. Translating it yields CASRDTGENQPQHF. The whole variable domain, remainder taken from reference TRBV19 and TRBJ1-5, is DGGITQSPKYLFRKEGQNVTLSCEQNLNHDAMYWYRQDPGQGLRLIYYSQIVNDFQKGDIAEGYSVSREKKESFPLTVTSAQKNPTAFYLCASRDTGENQPQHFGDGTRLSIL.

This clone was seen only a few times. The J gene is TRBJ2-7, the V gene TRBV11-2; D call uncertain. Trimming cost V 3 bases and J 3 bases, with 3 bases left between them. The length of the CDR3 is 11 residues. The V gene's germline CDR1 is SGHAT and CDR2 FQNNGV. The CDR3, as DNA: TGTGCCAGCAGCTTCCACTACGAGCAGTACTTC. Amino acids: CASSFHYEQYF.

The chain is built from TRBV23-1 and TRBJ2-7, with D possibly being TRBD1 (6 bases). TRBV23-1 is noted as an ORF with a role that remains uncertain. Between the trimmed V and J ends, which lost 10 bases and 2 bases, there was a span of 12 bases. The length of the CDR3 is 12 residues. For the CDR3, the DNA is TGCGCCACCCCGACAGGAACCTACGAGCAGTACTTC. Residues: CATPTGTYEQYF.

The CDR3 reads CASSLESGGMYNEQFF. The CDR3 nucleotides are TGTGCCAGCAGCTTAGAGTCAGGGGGGATGTACAATGAGCAGTTCTTC. This sequence joins TRBV7-2 and TRBJ2-1, with a tentative D call TRBD1 (7 bases). Germline values: CDR1 SGHTA, CDR2 FQGNSA. There are 16 residues in the CDR3. The V and J ends lost 1 base and 4 bases respectively, with 14 bases between them.